This T cell receptor (beta chain) derives from a study of tumor-infiltrating lymphocytes in glioblastoma multiforme. Multiple V-beta primers and a C-beta primer amplified TCRB from RNA. TCRdb redid the calling of the multiplex PCR reads with MiXCR, one entry per CDR3 protein. The sample includes 12,000 to 15,000 distinct CDR3 sequences, roughly 73% of them seen just once. This clonotype has ten or more counts. A much bigger clone sits one base away, suggesting this may be a read error. Per the germline V gene, CDR1 is GTSNPN and CDR2 is SVGIG (reference sequence). The CDR3 runs 14 residues. V shed 1 base and J shed 2 bases, with 8 bases lying between them.

Sequenced: brain tumor tissue. The clonotype comes from a male donor with glioblastoma. This sequence joins TRBV30 and TRBJ2-2; D is perhaps TRBD1 or TRBD2 (6 bases each). CDR3 residues: CAWSEGGNTGELFF. In DNA form, the CDR3 reads TGTGCCTGGAGTGAGGGGGGTAACACCGGGGAGCTGTTTTTT. Together with reference TRBV30 and TRBJ2-2, the CDR3 gives the full variable domain: SQTIHQWPATLVQPVGSPLSLECTVEGTSNPNLYWYRQAAGRGLQLLFYSVGIGQISSEVPQNLSASRPQDRQFILSSKKLLLSDSGFYLCAWSEGGNTGELFFGEGSRLTVL.